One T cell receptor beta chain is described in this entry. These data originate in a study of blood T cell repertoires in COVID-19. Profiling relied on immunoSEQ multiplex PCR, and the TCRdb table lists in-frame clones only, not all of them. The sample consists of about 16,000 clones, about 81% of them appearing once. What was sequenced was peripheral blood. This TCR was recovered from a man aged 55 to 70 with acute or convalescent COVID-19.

The CDR3 bases are TGCGCCAGCAGCTCGGACAGGGGGTACCAAGAGACCCAGTACTTC. Amino acid sequence: CASSSDRGYQETQYF. The rearrangement links TRBV5-1 to TRBJ2-5; 10 nucleotides match TRBD1. This CDR3 has 15 amino acids. J gave up 0 bases and V 3 bases, and 2 bases lay outside the gene matches. The germline V gene encodes CDR1 SGHRS and CDR2 YFSETQ.